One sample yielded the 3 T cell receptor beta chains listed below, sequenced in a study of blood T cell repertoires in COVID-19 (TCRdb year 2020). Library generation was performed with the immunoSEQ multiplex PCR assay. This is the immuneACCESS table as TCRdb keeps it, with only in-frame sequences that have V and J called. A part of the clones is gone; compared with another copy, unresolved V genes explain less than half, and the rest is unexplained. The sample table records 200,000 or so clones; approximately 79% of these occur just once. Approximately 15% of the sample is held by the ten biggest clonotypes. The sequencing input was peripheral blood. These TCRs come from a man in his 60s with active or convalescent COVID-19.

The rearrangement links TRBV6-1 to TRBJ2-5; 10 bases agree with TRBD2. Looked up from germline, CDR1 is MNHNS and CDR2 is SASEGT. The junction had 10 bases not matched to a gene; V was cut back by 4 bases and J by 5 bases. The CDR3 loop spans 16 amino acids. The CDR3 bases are TGTGCCAGCAGTGGTATACTAGCGGGAAGGCCGGAGACCCAGTACTTC. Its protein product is CASSGILAGRPETQYF.

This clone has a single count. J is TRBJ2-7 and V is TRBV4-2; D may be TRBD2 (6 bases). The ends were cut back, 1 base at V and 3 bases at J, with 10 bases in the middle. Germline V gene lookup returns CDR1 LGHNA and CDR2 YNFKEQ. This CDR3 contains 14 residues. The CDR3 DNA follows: TGTGCCAGCAGCCAAGCCGGGGGTTACTACGAGCAGTACTTC. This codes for CASSQAGGYYEQYF.

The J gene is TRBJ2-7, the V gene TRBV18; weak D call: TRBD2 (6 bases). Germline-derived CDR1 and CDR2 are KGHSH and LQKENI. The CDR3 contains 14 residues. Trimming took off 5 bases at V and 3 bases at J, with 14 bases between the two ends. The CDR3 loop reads CASSERLGDYEQYF. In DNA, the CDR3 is TGTGCCAGCTCAGAGCGACTAGGGGACTACGAGCAGTACTTC.